This T cell receptor beta chain was profiled in a study of blood T cell repertoires in COVID-19. Study-level background: PBMCs, B-cell-depleted T cells, or T cells provided the cDNA or gDNA that made up the material.

V lost 5 bases to trimming and J lost 4 bases; unmatched junction nucleotides: 8. Per germline, CDR1 SGHRS and CDR2 YFSETQ. This CDR3 has 14 residues. Living in 25 or so US areas, the participants were between roughly 18 and 89 years of age. Profiled with immunoSEQ multiplex PCR; TCRdb holds only in-frame clones, not every one. The sample lists approximately 200,000 clones; approximately 81% were seen once. Sequencing was done on a sample of PBMCs or T cells enriched from blood (not recorded which). This TCR was sampled from a man aged 35-49 years who had recovered from COVID-19. The chain links TRBV5-1 to TRBJ2-7, with 8 positions matching TRBD2. The CDR3, as DNA: TGCGCCAGCAGATACGAGACTAGCGCTTACGAGCAGTACTTC. Its translation: CASRYETSAYEQYF.